Below are 9 T cell receptor beta chains sequenced from a single sample in a study of T-cell reconstitution after alpha-beta-depleted transplantation in children (dated by TCRdb to 2016 to 2017). Library preparation was by PCR. Sequencing used an Illumina HiSeq 2500. To normalize quantification of the TCRbeta repertoire, the TCR libraries were built with molecular barcoding that relied on unique molecular identifiers. The raw public data were reprocessed by TCRdb itself: fastp quality trimming at Q25, MiXCR clonotype calling, in-frame beta chains only. CDR3 protein duplicates are merged, each entry listing the most common genes and DNA. This sample lists hundreds of thousands of distinct CDR3 sequences; about 18% were detected once. 3.3% of the sample comes from the top ten. The material sequenced was PBMCs from the stem cell graft donor, taken from the stem cell graft. Receptors were obtained from a human donor who donated a stem cell graft to a child with acute lymphoblastic leukemia.

This clonotype turned up a few times. The chain employs TRBV19 and TRBJ2-1, with TRBD2 matching over 9 bases. Germline trimming cut 6 bases from V and 6 bases from J; bases unmatched to any gene: 6. CDR1 is LNHDA and CDR2 is SQIVND in the germline V gene (reference sequence). CDR3 length: 14 residues. CDR3 sequence: CASRTGLAINEQFF. DNA of the CDR3: TGTGCCAGTAGAACGGGACTAGCAATCAATGAGCAGTTCTTC.

This clonotype was observed a few times. The chain couples TRBV20-1 to TRBJ2-6; 14 bases fit TRBD2. Germline lookup yields CDR1 DFQATT and CDR2 SNEGSKA (reference sequence). Germline trimming cut 3 bases from V and 0 bases from J; bases unmatched to any gene: 4. This CDR3 has 18 amino acids. As DNA, the CDR3 is TGCAGTGCTAGGGGGGGACTAGCGGGAGACTCTGGGGCCAACGTCCTGACTTTC. Its translation is CSARGGLAGDSGANVLTF.

The chain employs TRBV7-3 and TRBJ1-2; perhaps TRBD1 as D (5 bases). Trimming cost V 2 bases and J 6 bases, with 10 bases left between them. CDR1 and CDR2 from the germline V gene are SGHTA and FQGTGA. The CDR3 runs to 13 residues. The chain's CDR3 is CASSLGRGDGYTF. The DNA for the CDR3 is TGTGCCAGCAGCTTAGGTCGAGGGGATGGCTACACCTTC.

This clonotype was seen more than once but under ten times. This chain joins TRBV6-5 and TRBJ2-3; D possibly corresponds to TRBD1 (6 bases). Trimming took off 6 bases at V and 6 bases at J, with 10 bases between the two ends. CDR3 length: 12 residues. Germline CDR1 and CDR2: MNHEY and SVGAGI. The CDR3 here is CASRGTGDTQYF. Here the CDR3 DNA reads TGTGCCAGCAGAGGCACAGGGGATACGCAGTATTTT.

The gene calls are TRBV12-3 or TRBV12-4 and TRBJ2-7; 9 bases are shared with TRBD1. The CDR3 covers 16 residues. The V segment lost 6 bases and the J segment 5 bases; nucleotides outside the gene matches: 14. The CDR3 DNA is TGTGCCAGCAGCCCCGTCTGGGGACAGGGTTCCCACGAGCAGTACTTC. This translates into CASSPVWGQGSHEQYF.

The chain links TRBV7-9 to TRBJ2-1, with TRBD2 matching 7 bases. The CDR3 sequence is 13 residues long. CDR1 is SEHNR, CDR2 FQNEAQ, per germline (reference sequence). With V trimmed by 3 bases and J by 8 bases, 4 bases remained unmatched. CDR3 DNA sequence: TGTGCCAGCAGCTTGGTCCTAGCGGATGAGCAGTTCTTC. This sequence encodes CASSLVLADEQFF.

This clonotype showed up just a few times. This chain connects TRBV12-3 or TRBV12-4 to TRBJ2-7; D remains ambiguous. The CDR3 has 12 residues. V lost 6 bases to trimming and J lost 2 bases, with 8 bases between them. The CDR3 loop is CASRRGAYEQYF. The CDR3 DNA reads as TGTGCCAGCAGGCGCGGAGCCTACGAGCAGTACTTC.

The table lists this clonotype with a few counts. V and J are TRBV4-1 and TRBJ2-7; no firm D call. Germline V gene lookup returns CDR1 MGHRA and CDR2 YSYEKL. V was trimmed by 0 bases and J by 1 base, leaving 7 bases between them. The CDR3 has 14 residues. Written as DNA, the CDR3 is TGCGCCAGCAGCCAAGAGGTGAGATCCTACGAGCAGTACTTC. This sequence encodes CASSQEVRSYEQYF.

The chain uses TRBV12-3 or TRBV12-4 and TRBJ1-3, with 9 bases aligning to TRBD1. The CDR3 has 14 amino acids. V trimming: 8 bases; J trimming: 0 bases; junction bases outside the gene matches: 2. The CDR3 DNA sequence: TGTGCCAGCTGGGGACAGGGCTCTGGAAACACCATATATTTT. It translates to CASWGQGSGNTIYF.